This entry concerns a single TCR beta chain. This specimen belongs to a study of blood T cell repertoires in COVID-19. Whole-study context: T cells, B-cell-depleted T cells, or PBMCs supplied cDNA or gDNA.

The germline V gene has CDR1 MNHEY and CDR2 SVGEGT. CDR3 size: 17 residues. J gave up 6 bases and V 0 bases, and 6 bases lay outside the gene matches. Sequencing was performed with immunoSEQ multiplex PCR; in TCRdb, only in-frame clones are kept and a portion is missing. The sample consists of about 160,000 clones, about nine tenths of them appearing once. The J gene is TRBJ2-3, the V gene TRBV6-2 or TRBV6-3, with 13 nucleotides matching TRBD2. The clonotype originates from a man aged 25 to 40 with COVID-19, enrolled during active disease. The sample consisted of peripheral blood. The CDR3 sequence: CASSYSILAGGPDTQYF. CDR3 nucleotide sequence: TGTGCCAGCAGTTACTCGATACTAGCGGGGGGGCCGGATACGCAGTATTTT.